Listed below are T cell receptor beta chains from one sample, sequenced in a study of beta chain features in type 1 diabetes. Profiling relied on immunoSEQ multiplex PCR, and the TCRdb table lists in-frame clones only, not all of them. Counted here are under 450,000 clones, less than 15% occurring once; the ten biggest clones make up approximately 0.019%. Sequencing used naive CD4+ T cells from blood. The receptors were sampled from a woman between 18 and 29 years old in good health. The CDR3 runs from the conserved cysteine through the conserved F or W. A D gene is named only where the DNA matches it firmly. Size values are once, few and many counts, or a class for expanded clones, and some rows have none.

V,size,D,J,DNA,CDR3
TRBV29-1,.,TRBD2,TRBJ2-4,TGCAGCGTTGCAGTTAGCGGGATGGCCAAAAACATTCAGTACTTC,CSVAVSGMAKNIQYF
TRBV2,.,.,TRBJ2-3,TGTGCCAGCAGAGAACAGGGTTTCGGTACGCAGTATTTT,CASREQGFGTQYF
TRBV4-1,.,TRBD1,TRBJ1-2,TGCGCCAGCAGCCCCGGGACAGGGGGCATGAGGAACTATGGCTACACCTTC,CASSPGTGGMRNYGYTF
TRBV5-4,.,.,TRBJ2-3,TGTGCCAGCAGCCCGGGCCGGTTGACTAGAACCACAGATACGCAGTATTTT,CASSPGRLTRTTDTQYF
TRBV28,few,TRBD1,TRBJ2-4,TGTGCCAGCAGTCCTTACCGGGACAGCGCAAACATTCAGTACTTC,CASSPYRDSANIQYF
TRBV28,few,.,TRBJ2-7,TGTGCCAGCAGCCGCCCCCCGACAGGAAATTACGAGCAGTACTTC,CASSRPPTGNYEQYF
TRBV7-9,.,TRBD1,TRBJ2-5,TGTGCCAGCCAAGGGGGCGTTGAGACCCAGTACTTC,CASQGGVETQYF
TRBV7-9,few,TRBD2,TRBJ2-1,TGTGCCAGCAGCTTGAGCGGGAGGGCCAGGGGTGAGCAGTTCTTC,CASSLSGRARGEQFF
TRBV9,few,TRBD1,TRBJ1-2,TGTGCCAGCAGCGTCGGGGACAGGGAGGGCTATGGCTACACCTTC,CASSVGDREGYGYTF
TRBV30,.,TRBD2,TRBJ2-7,TGTGCCTGGAGGGGGAGGGGCCGGGGCAAGGACGAGCAGTACTTC,CAWRGRGRGKDEQYF